Sequencing of this T cell receptor beta chain was carried out in a study of blood T cell repertoires in COVID-19. About the study: Samples of COVID-19 (acute and convalescent) were obtained from the United States, Italy and Spain. PBMCs, B-cell-depleted T cells, or T cells provided the cDNA or gDNA that made up the material.

Per the original data handling: Using reference gene primer amplification, nucleated cell counts were estimated. The protocol was immunoSEQ multiplex PCR, while the TCRdb copy is restricted to in-frame clones and leaves out a portion. V, J and clone size are taken as reported in that table, and D and trimming were inferred from the DNA itself. This table holds some 220,000 clones, around 82% found once. The J segment lost 1 base and the V segment lost 5 bases, leaving 5 bases of the junction unmatched. Looked up from germline, CDR1 is LGHDT and CDR2 is YNNKEL (reference sequence). The CDR3 consists of 16 residues.

The material sequenced was peripheral blood. The chain links TRBV3-1 (or the pseudogene TRBV3-2) to TRBJ1-5; TRBD1 matches 10 bases. This sequence was found in an older woman with acute or convalescent COVID-19. The CDR3 bases are TGTGCCAGCAGCGCTCGGACAGGGGGGAGCAATCAGCCCCAGCATTTT. Residues: CASSARTGGSNQPQHF.